A few counts support the clone carrying this T cell receptor (beta chain). The sample is drawn from a study of technical replicates of blood from several donors. Produced via immunoSEQ multiplex PCR; TCRdb's table is partial and in-frame only. The data hold 95,000 to 100,000 clones, with approximately 94% observed a single time. The source of this sequence is a human donor in good health. The source material was T cells isolated from PBMCs.

The CDR3 coding sequence is TGTGCCAGCAGCTTGGCCAGGGGGGAAGAGACCCAGTACTTC. Translated, it gives CASSLARGEETQYF. The chain is built from TRBV5-5 and TRBJ2-5, with D possibly TRBD1 on 7 matching bases. Germline CDR1 reads SGHKS; CDR2 reads YYEKEE (reference sequence). The CDR3 consists of 14 residues. Trimming shortened V by 0 bases and J by 3 bases, and 9 bases separated the two germline ends.